The rows below give T cell receptor beta chains drawn from one sample of a study of regulatory T cells in long-lasting Graves disease. MiXCR, run by TCRdb on the multiplex PCR reads, gives a single entry per CDR3 protein. The table has roughly 300,000 distinct CDR3 sequences, about 19% seen once. The specimen comprised peripheral blood mononuclear cells (PBMCs), sampled when the disease was refractory, from a patient treated with antithyroid drugs. These receptors were taken from a female donor with Graves disease. The CDR3 runs from the conserved cysteine through the conserved F or W. D genes are given only for firm matches. Size is omitted from some rows. Given values are once, few, many or a class for expanded clones.

d_call: NA
clone_size: many
j_call: TRBJ2-5
v_call: TRBV12-3/TRBV12-4
cdr3_aa: CASSLSGAHETQYF
cdr3_nt: TGTGCCAGCAGTTTGTCGGGGGCACATGAGACCCAGTACTTC

d_call: TRBD1
clone_size: many
j_call: TRBJ1-2
v_call: TRBV7-2
cdr3_aa: CASSFRGIPANYGYTF
cdr3_nt: TGTGCCAGCAGCTTCAGGGGGATACCAGCTAACTATGGCTACACCTTC

d_call: TRBD2
clone_size: NA
j_call: TRBJ2-7
v_call: TRBV10-3
cdr3_aa: CAISEPPGLAGERVEQYF
cdr3_nt: TGTGCCATCAGTGAGCCCCCTGGACTAGCGGGAGAACGGGTAGAGCAGTACTTC

d_call: TRBD2
clone_size: NA
j_call: TRBJ2-3
v_call: TRBV10-3
cdr3_aa: CAISGGGSTDTQYF
cdr3_nt: TGTGCCATCAGTGGCGGGGGGAGCACAGATACGCAGTATTTT

d_call: TRBD1
clone_size: many
j_call: TRBJ1-5
v_call: TRBV6-2/TRBV6-3
cdr3_aa: CASSYSTGTLNQPQHF
cdr3_nt: TGTGCCAGCAGTTACTCGACAGGGACATTGAATCAGCCCCAGCATTTT

d_call: NA
clone_size: NA
j_call: TRBJ1-5
v_call: TRBV27
cdr3_aa: CASSLGQASNQPQHF
cdr3_nt: TGTGCCAGCAGTTTAGGGCAGGCTAGCAATCAGCCCCAGCATTTT

d_call: TRBD2
clone_size: NA
j_call: TRBJ2-1
v_call: TRBV5-1
cdr3_aa: CASSLDSGGPNEQFF
cdr3_nt: TGCGCCAGCAGCTTGGATAGCGGGGGACCCAATGAGCAGTTCTTC

d_call: TRBD2
clone_size: few
j_call: TRBJ2-3
v_call: TRBV5-1
cdr3_aa: CASSLLADTDTQYF
cdr3_nt: TGCGCCAGCAGCTTGCTAGCGGACACAGATACGCAGTATTTT

d_call: NA
clone_size: many
j_call: TRBJ2-7
v_call: TRBV12-3/TRBV12-4
cdr3_aa: CASSLGRYEQYF
cdr3_nt: TGTGCCAGCAGTTTAGGCCGCTACGAGCAGTACTTC

d_call: NA
clone_size: NA
j_call: TRBJ1-2
v_call: TRBV6-5
cdr3_aa: CASSYSGRGGGYTF
cdr3_nt: TGTGCCAGCAGTTACTCTGGGCGAGGAGGGGGCTACACCTTC

d_call: NA
clone_size: few
j_call: TRBJ1-6
v_call: TRBV7-9
cdr3_aa: CASGGAPGDYNSPLHF
cdr3_nt: TGTGCCAGCGGTGGAGCTCCAGGGGATTATAATTCACCCCTCCACTTT

d_call: NA
clone_size: many
j_call: TRBJ2-7
v_call: TRBV28
cdr3_aa: CASSLTSYEQYF
cdr3_nt: TGTGCCAGCAGTCTGACATCCTACGAGCAGTACTTC

d_call: NA
clone_size: few
j_call: TRBJ2-2
v_call: TRBV6-1
cdr3_aa: CASSPISNEFRDTGELFF
cdr3_nt: TGTGCCAGCAGCCCCATCTCCAATGAGTTCCGGGACACCGGGGAGCTGTTTTTT